The present entry profiles one TCR beta chain with its context. The antigen is undetermined. Germline CDR1 is GTSNPN and CDR2 is SVGIG (reference sequence). This CDR3 comprises 13 residues. V was trimmed by 0 bases and J by 4 bases, leaving 7 bases between them. The sample originates from a study of graft-versus-host responses after intestinal transplantation. Across the whole study: Multivisceral, liver-intestinal, or isolated intestinal transplants were performed in recipients. Once they had received anti-thymocyte globulin induction, all recipients took tacrolimus and steroids for approximately 3 years.

Profiled with immunoSEQ multiplex PCR; TCRdb holds only in-frame clones, not every one. The sample includes over 100,000 clones, around 95% of them seen just once. General observations from the study: Recipient bone marrow held GvH clones, some seen earlier in ileum or blood. Those patients showing graft-donor T cell macrochimerism displayed high graft-versus-host to host-versus-graft clonal ratios in allografts.

The gene calls are TRBV30 and TRBJ2-1; D ambiguous. This material consisted of unstimulated CD8+ T cells sorted from spleen or lymph node cells, taken before intestinal transplant. The clonotype was recovered from a human donor who received an intestinal transplant. The CDR3 here is CAWSVHGYNEQFF. DNA of the CDR3: TGTGCCTGGAGTGTACACGGGTACAATGAGCAGTTCTTC.